This T cell receptor beta chain comes out of a study of T cell changes during pregnancy in multiple sclerosis. The table came from immunoSEQ multiplex PCR; TCRdb's copy has only in-frame clones and leaves some out. The profile covers more than 25,000 clones, with 89% appearing a single time and approximately 10% taken by the ten largest. The CDR3 consists of 16 residues. In germline, CDR1 is MNHEY, CDR2 SVGAGI. After removal of 2 bases from V and 3 bases from J, the junction contained 6 bases not matched to a gene. The sample in question was CD8+ T cells from peripheral blood mononuclear cells, obtained in the third trimester of pregnancy. This receptor was obtained from a female donor with multiple sclerosis, enrolled in a pregnancy study. The chain has TRBV6-5 and TRBJ2-7; the match to TRBD1 covers 11 bases. Here the CDR3 reads CASSYQGQGGIYEQYF. The CDR3 DNA follows: TGTGCCAGCAGTTACCAGGGACAGGGGGGAATCTACGAGCAGTACTTC.